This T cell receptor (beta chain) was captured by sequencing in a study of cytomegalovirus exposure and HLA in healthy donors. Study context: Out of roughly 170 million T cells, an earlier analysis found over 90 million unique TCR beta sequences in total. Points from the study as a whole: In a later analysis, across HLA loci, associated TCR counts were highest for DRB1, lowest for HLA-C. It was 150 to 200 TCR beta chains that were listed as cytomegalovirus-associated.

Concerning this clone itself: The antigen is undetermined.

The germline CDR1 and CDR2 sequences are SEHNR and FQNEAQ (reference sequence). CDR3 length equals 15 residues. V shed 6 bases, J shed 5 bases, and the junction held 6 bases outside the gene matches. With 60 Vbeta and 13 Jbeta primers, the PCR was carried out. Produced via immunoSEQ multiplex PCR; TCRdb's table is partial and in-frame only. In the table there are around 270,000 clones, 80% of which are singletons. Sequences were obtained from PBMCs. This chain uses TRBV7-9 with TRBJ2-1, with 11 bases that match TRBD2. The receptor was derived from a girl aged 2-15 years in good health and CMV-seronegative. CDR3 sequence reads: CASRLAGGLHNEQFF. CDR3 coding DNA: TGTGCCAGCAGGCTAGCGGGAGGCCTTCACAATGAGCAGTTCTTC. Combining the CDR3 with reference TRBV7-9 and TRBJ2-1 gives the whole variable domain DTGVSQNPRHKITKRGQNVTFRCDPISEHNRLYWYRQTLGQGPEFLTYFQNEAQLEKSRLLSDRFSAERPKGSFSTLEIQRTEQGDSAMYLCASRLAGGLHNEQFFGPGTRLTVL.